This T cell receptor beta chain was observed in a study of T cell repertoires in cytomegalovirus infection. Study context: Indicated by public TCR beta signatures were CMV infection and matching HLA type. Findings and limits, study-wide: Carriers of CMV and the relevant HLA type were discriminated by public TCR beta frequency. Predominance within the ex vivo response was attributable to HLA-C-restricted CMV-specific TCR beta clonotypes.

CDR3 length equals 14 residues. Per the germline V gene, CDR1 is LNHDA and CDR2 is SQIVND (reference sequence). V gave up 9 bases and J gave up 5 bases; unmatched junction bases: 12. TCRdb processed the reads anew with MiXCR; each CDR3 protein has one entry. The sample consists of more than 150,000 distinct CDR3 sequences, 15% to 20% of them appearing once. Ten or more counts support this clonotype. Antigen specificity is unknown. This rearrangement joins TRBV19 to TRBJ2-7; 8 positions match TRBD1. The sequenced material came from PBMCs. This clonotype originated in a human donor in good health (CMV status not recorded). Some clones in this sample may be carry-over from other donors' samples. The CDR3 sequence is CASHSGGEVNEQYF. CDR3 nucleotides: TGTGCCAGCCACTCAGGGGGCGAGGTGAACGAGCAGTACTTC.